A selection of T cell receptor beta chains follows, all from one sample in a study of blood T cell repertoires in COVID-19. TCRdb keeps only in-frame clones here, not all; method: immunoSEQ multiplex PCR. The data show more than 25,000 clones, around 88% seen once. Sequenced sample: peripheral blood. These receptors were taken from a man between 70 and 80 years old with acute or convalescent COVID-19. Each CDR3 is given with its conserved first and last residue. A D gene is named only where the DNA matches it firmly. Rows give clone size only sometimes, using once, few, many, or a class for an expanded clone.

J: TRBJ1-5; V: TRBV19; size: .; D: TRBD1; CDR3: CASSTLRTGREGQPQHF; DNA: TGTGCCAGTAGTACCCTACGGACAGGGAGGGAGGGCCAGCCCCAGCATTTT
J: TRBJ1-1; V: TRBV14; size: .; D: .; CDR3: CASSRQGYTEAFF; DNA: TGTGCCAGCAGCCGCCAGGGGTACACTGAAGCTTTCTTT
J: TRBJ2-5; V: TRBV5-1; size: .; D: TRBD1; CDR3: CASSNDRGQETQYF; DNA: TGCGCCAGCAGTAACGACAGGGGACAAGAGACCCAGTACTTC
J: TRBJ2-1; V: TRBV19; size: few; D: TRBD2; CDR3: CASRRSGTSGAVQFF; DNA: TGTGCCAGTAGGAGGAGTGGGACTAGCGGAGCGGTGCAGTTCTTC
J: TRBJ2-7; V: TRBV28; size: .; D: TRBD1; CDR3: CASTDRVYEQYF; DNA: TGTGCCAGCACGGACAGGGTCTACGAGCAGTACTTC
J: TRBJ1-5; V: TRBV3-1/TRBV3-2; size: .; D: TRBD1; CDR3: CASSQEGASNQPQHF; DNA: TGTGCCAGCAGCCAGGAGGGGGCAAGCAATCAGCCCCAGCATTTT
J: TRBJ1-2; V: TRBV5-4; size: .; D: .; CDR3: CASSRDNPSPIGYTF; DNA: TGTGCCAGCAGCCGGGACAACCCAAGCCCCATCGGCTACACCTTC
J: TRBJ2-2; V: TRBV7-3; size: .; D: TRBD1; CDR3: CASSAPGQGNTGELFF; DNA: TGTGCCAGCAGCGCTCCGGGACAGGGGAACACCGGGGAGCTGTTTTTT
J: TRBJ2-3; V: TRBV6-1; size: .; D: .; CDR3: CASSEKGTSQSSRATDTQYF; DNA: TGTGCCAGCAGTGAAAAGGGGACTTCTCAATCGTCAAGGGCCACAGATACGCAGTATTTT
J: TRBJ1-2; V: TRBV19; size: .; D: .; CDR3: CASSPRTAFYGYTF; DNA: TGTGCCAGTAGTCCTCGGACAGCTTTCTATGGCTACACCTTC
J: TRBJ2-2; V: TRBV18; size: .; D: TRBD1; CDR3: CASSARQGDTGELFF; DNA: TGTGCCAGCTCAGCTCGACAGGGAGATACCGGGGAGCTGTTTTTT
J: TRBJ1-4; V: TRBV6-5; size: .; D: .; CDR3: CASSRGWANEKLFF; DNA: TGTGCCAGCAGTAGAGGGTGGGCTAATGAAAAACTGTTTTTT
J: TRBJ1-1; V: TRBV7-3; size: .; D: TRBD1; CDR3: CASSSLGTGNTEAFF; DNA: TGTGCCAGCAGCTCCCTCGGGACAGGAAACACTGAAGCTTTCTTT
J: TRBJ2-6; V: TRBV7-3; size: .; D: .; CDR3: CASSSGGNSGANVLTF; DNA: TGTGCCAGCAGCTCAGGGGGGAACTCTGGGGCCAACGTCCTGACTTTC
J: TRBJ1-5; V: TRBV27; size: once; D: TRBD1; CDR3: CASSGQGLGDGYQPQHF; DNA: TGTGCCAGCAGCGGACAGGGCCTTGGGGATGGCTATCAGCCCCAGCATTTT
J: TRBJ1-4; V: TRBV6-5; size: .; D: .; CDR3: CASSSEETSTNEKLFF; DNA: TGTGCCAGCAGTTCAGAGGAGACTTCAACTAATGAAAAACTGTTTTTT
J: TRBJ2-7; V: TRBV28; size: .; D: TRBD2; CDR3: CASRQGGGEQYF; DNA: TGTGCCAGCAGACAGGGCGGGGGGGAGCAGTACTTC